The 13 T cell receptor beta chains below were found in one sample sequenced in a study of blood T cell repertoires in COVID-19 (dated by TCRdb to the early 2020s). The library was generated by the immunoSEQ multiplex PCR assay. The source is immuneACCESS, and TCRdb retained only in-frame sequences with V and J called. Part of the clones is not carried over; for the studies checked, unresolved V genes explain less than half of this, and the remainder is unexplained. In this sample the table shows over 250,000 clones, about 85% of which occur a single time. In total, the top ten clones hold roughly 14% of the sample. The sequenced material came from peripheral blood. Receptors originate from a human donor in a cohort sampled during active COVID-19.

This chain joins TRBV24-1 and TRBJ1-5; TRBD1 is a possible D gene (6 bases). This CDR3 region has 14 residues. V dropped 6 bases and J dropped 3 bases, with 11 bases sitting between them. In germline, CDR1 is KGHDR, CDR2 SFDVKD. In DNA, the CDR3 is TGTGCCACCAGTTATGGGGACATCAATCAGCCCCAGCATTTT. The encoded protein is CATSYGDINQPQHF.

The V call is TRBV7-9, the J call TRBJ2-1; TRBD1 might be the D (6 bases). CDR1 SEHNR and CDR2 FQNEAQ come from the germline V gene (reference sequence). The length of the CDR3 is 15 residues. The V end lost 6 bases, the J end lost 3 bases, and 15 bases lay between the germline ends. Here the CDR3 reads CASRELKGVYNEQFF. The CDR3 DNA sequence: TGTGCCAGCAGGGAGTTGAAGGGGGTCTACAATGAGCAGTTCTTC.

CDR3 sequence reads: CASSLGTDGREKLFF. The CDR3 DNA reads as TGTGCCAGCAGCTTGGGGACAGATGGGCGGGAAAAACTGTTTTTT. The V and J genes are TRBV5-4 and TRBJ1-4; D perhaps matches TRBD1 (6 bases). V lost 0 bases and J 8 bases, leaving 14 bases between the germline ends. This CDR3 is built from 15 residues. Germline values: CDR1 SGHNT, CDR2 YYREEE (reference sequence).

The gene calls are TRBV21-1 and TRBJ2-3; the table calls TRBD2, which could not be checked here. TRBV21-1 counts as a pseudogene. The CDR3 is made up of 20 amino acids. The CDR3 region has the DNA TGTGCCAGCAGCAAAGACGCTCTAGCGGGAGGATTCCCCCGTACAGATACGCAGTATTTT. This codes for CASSKDALAGGFPRTDTQYF.

In this sample, this clone turned up a few times. The chain is built from TRBV30 and TRBJ1-2, with D possibly TRBD1 on 6 matching bases. Between the trimmed V and J ends, which lost 3 bases and 7 bases, there was a span of 18 bases. The CDR3 runs to 14 residues. Germline V gives CDR1 GTSNPN, CDR2 SVGIG (reference sequence). The CDR3 DNA sequence: TGTGCCTGGAGGGACCGCACAGGGATGCGTGGCTACACCTTC. Translation gives CAWRDRTGMRGYTF.

This clone ranks as medium-sized. The V call is TRBV28, the J call TRBJ2-3; TRBD2 matches 14 bases. The V segment lost 6 bases and the J segment 5 bases; nucleotides outside the gene matches: 16. CDR3 size: 19 residues. Germline assignment: CDR1 MDHEN and CDR2 SYDVKM. In DNA, the CDR3 is TGTGCCAGCAGCTCTCAACACACCGGGACTAGCGGGAGTATAGATACGCAGTATTTT. Residues: CASSSQHTGTSGSIDTQYF.

This chain uses TRBV9 with TRBJ2-3; 7 bases are a match to TRBD2. V gave up 0 bases and J gave up 5 bases; unmatched junction bases: 18. CDR1 is SGDLS and CDR2 is YYNGEE in the germline V gene. This CDR3 region has 19 residues. The CDR3 DNA reads TGTGCCAGCAGCGTAGCTCCCTTTGGGTCTAGCGGAGGCTTAGATACGCAGTATTTT. As protein: CASSVAPFGSSGGLDTQYF.

Only one count was recorded for this clone. J is TRBJ2-5 and V is TRBV30; D might be TRBD2 (7 bases). This CDR3 contains 18 residues. The ends were cut back, 0 bases at V and 2 bases at J, with 22 bases in the middle. Germline V gives CDR1 GTSNPN, CDR2 SVGIG (reference sequence). CDR3 in DNA: TGTGCCTGGAGTGTACGGGAAAGCGGGACATCTCGTCAAGAGACCCAGTACTTC. Residues: CAWSVRESGTSRQETQYF.

The chain has TRBV24-1 and TRBJ1-2; D may be TRBD1 (5 bases). The CDR3 runs 13 residues. The germline V and J ends were trimmed by 5 bases and 1 base, with 7 bases remaining between them. Germline CDR1 KGHDR, CDR2 SFDVKD. CDR3 residues: CATSVQDNYGYTF. In nucleotides, the CDR3 is TGTGCCACCAGTGTACAGGATAACTATGGCTACACCTTC.

This clone was detected once. The chain employs TRBV27 and TRBJ2-7; possibly TRBD2 for D (5 bases). From germline, CDR1 is MNHEY and CDR2 SMNVEV (reference sequence). V was trimmed by 8 bases and J by 3 bases, leaving 20 bases between them. There are 15 residues in the CDR3. The CDR3 region has the DNA TGTGCCAGCTCCCCGGCGGGCCTGGTAAACTACGAGCAGTACTTC. It yields the protein CASSPAGLVNYEQYF.

This clone was observed a handful of times. The V and J genes are TRBV3-1 (or the pseudogene TRBV3-2) and TRBJ2-7; 12 nucleotides align to TRBD2. The CDR3 is 16 residues long. V lost 0 bases, J lost 5 bases, and 5 bases stayed unmatched. Germline CDR1 LGHDT, CDR2 YNNKEL (reference sequence). The DNA of the CDR3 is TGTGCCAGCAGCCAAGATCTGACTAGCGGGAGCAACGAGCAGTACTTC. Encoded protein: CASSQDLTSGSNEQYF.

The chain recombines TRBV7-9 with TRBJ2-7, with 11 bases fitting TRBD1. The trim removed 4 bases at V and 4 bases at J, leaving 6 bases unmatched. CDR3 length equals 15 residues. Germline V lookup: CDR1 SEHNR, CDR2 FQNEAQ (reference sequence). CDR3 sequence reads: CASSYMGDRGYEQYF. In nucleotides, the CDR3 is TGTGCCAGCAGCTATATGGGGGACAGGGGGTACGAGCAGTACTTC. Drawing the rest from reference TRBV7-9 and TRBJ2-7, the complete variable domain is DTGVSQNPRHKITKRGQNVTFRCDPISEHNRLYWYRQTLGQGPEFLTYFQNEAQLEKSRLLSDRFSAERPKGSFSTLEIQRTEQGDSAMYLCASSYMGDRGYEQYFGPGTRLTVT.

The V and J genes are TRBV19 and TRBJ2-1; TRBD2 matches 12 bases. The CDR3 loop spans 15 amino acids. The germline gives CDR1 LNHDA, CDR2 SQIVND (reference sequence). Trimming took 4 bases from V and 7 from J; bases not matched to a gene: 5. In DNA form, the CDR3 reads TGTGCCAGTAGTAACGGACTAGCGGGGATAAATGAGCAGTTCTTC. Translating gives CASSNGLAGINEQFF. The full variable domain, completed using reference TRBV19 and TRBJ2-1, is DGGITQSPKYLFRKEGQNVTLSCEQNLNHDAMYWYRQDPGQGLRLIYYSQIVNDFQKGDIAEGYSVSREKKESFPLTVTSAQKNPTAFYLCASSNGLAGINEQFFGPGTRLTVL.